The next 25 T cell receptor beta chains were all read from a single sample in a study of cytomegalovirus exposure and HLA in healthy donors. The PCR contained 60 Vbeta and 13 Jbeta primers. Assay used: immunoSEQ multiplex PCR; TCRdb lists only in-frame clones, some missing. This table holds 150,000 or so clones. The sequencing sample was made of PBMCs. These receptors originate from a woman aged 40 to 49 in good health and CMV-seropositive.

The chain employs TRBV5-1 and TRBJ2-3; 14 bases align to TRBD2. Looked up from germline, CDR1 is SGHRS and CDR2 is YFSETQ. The CDR3 is 15 residues long. The trim removed 7 bases at V and 5 bases at J, leaving 6 bases unmatched. The CDR3 is CASRWTSGRKDTQYF. For the CDR3, the DNA is TGCGCCAGCCGTTGGACTAGCGGGAGGAAAGATACGCAGTATTTT.

V usage is TRBV5-8 and J usage is TRBJ2-3; D unresolved. The germline V and J ends were trimmed by 0 bases and 6 bases, with 8 bases remaining between them. The germline V gene encodes CDR1 SGHTS and CDR2 YDEGEE. This CDR3 has 13 residues. CDR3: CASSLELSDTQYF. The DNA of the CDR3 is TGTGCCAGCAGCTTGGAACTATCCGATACGCAGTATTTT.

The rearrangement joins TRBV2 to TRBJ2-3; TRBD1 matches at 9 bases. The CDR3 extends over 14 amino acids. CDR1 and CDR2 from the germline V gene are SNHLY and FYNNEI. V trimming: 9 bases; J trimming: 4 bases; junction bases outside the gene matches: 8. CDR3 in DNA: TGTGCCAGTTCCCTGGACAGGGGATCAGATACGCAGTATTTT. Encoded protein: CASSLDRGSDTQYF.

CDR3: CASSMGQTSTDTQYF. The CDR3 nucleotides read TGTGCCAGTAGTATGGGACAGACAAGCACAGATACGCAGTATTTT. This chain joins TRBV19 and TRBJ2-3; 7 bases align to TRBD1. Germline CDR1 and CDR2: LNHDA and SQIVND (reference sequence). The CDR3 length is 15 residues. The V gene end was trimmed by 3 bases and the J gene end by 0 bases; junction bases not matched to a gene: 3.

The V call is TRBV27, the J call TRBJ2-3; the D gene is possibly TRBD1 (5 bases). The CDR3 length is 14 residues. Germline lookup yields CDR1 MNHEY and CDR2 SMNVEV (reference sequence). V dropped 1 base and J dropped 5 bases, with 10 bases sitting between them. CDR3 sequence: CASSLLGREDTQYF. CDR3 in DNA: TGTGCCAGCAGTTTATTGGGCAGGGAAGATACGCAGTATTTT.

V gene TRBV19 combines with J gene TRBJ2-1, with 13 bases aligning to TRBD2. V shed 3 bases, J shed 6 bases, and the junction held 11 bases outside the gene matches. Germline V CDR1 and CDR2: LNHDA, SQIVND (reference sequence). The CDR3 consists of 18 residues. CDR3 bases: TGTGCCAGTAGTATTGGACTAGCGGGAGTCATCGCCGCCAATGAGCAGTTCTTC. It encodes CASSIGLAGVIAANEQFF.

The chain combines TRBV19 with TRBJ2-1, with D perhaps matching TRBD2 (5 bases). CDR1 LNHDA and CDR2 SQIVND come from the germline V gene (reference sequence). This CDR3 has 16 residues. V was trimmed by 5 bases and J by 8 bases, leaving 22 bases between them. The CDR3: CASSPRLGGYVHEQFF. In nucleotides, the CDR3 is TGTGCCAGTAGTCCTCGTTTGGGCGGGTATGTGCATGAGCAGTTCTTC.

V usage is TRBV7-8 and J usage is TRBJ1-1; 8 bases are shared with TRBD1. Trimming at V came to 1 base and at J to 4 bases, leaving 20 bases not matched to a gene. The CDR3 has 20 residues. Germline V gene data show CDR1 as SGHVS and CDR2 as FQNEAQ. CDR3: CASSLETLPTYGQGSTEAFF. As DNA, the CDR3 is TGTGCCAGCAGCTTAGAGACCCTCCCGACGTATGGACAGGGCTCCACTGAAGCTTTCTTT.

J is TRBJ2-7 and V is TRBV28; 10 bases agree with TRBD1. The CDR3 contains 15 residues. With V trimmed by 4 bases and J by 3 bases, 6 bases remained unmatched. Germline loops: CDR1 MDHEN, CDR2 SYDVKM. The CDR3 bases are TGTGCCAGCAGTTCCCCCGGGACAGGGGTCTACGAGCAGTACTTC. Its protein product is CASSSPGTGVYEQYF.

The chain couples TRBV6-6 to TRBJ1-2; 10 bases match TRBD1. This CDR3 spans 16 amino acids. With V trimmed by 4 bases and J by 7 bases, 12 bases remained unmatched. Per germline, CDR1 MNHNY and CDR2 SVGAGI (reference sequence). The CDR3 sequence is CASSSYGQGGKGGYTF. The DNA for the CDR3 is TGTGCCAGCAGTTCCTACGGACAGGGGGGAAAAGGTGGCTACACCTTC.

The chain employs TRBV10-3 and TRBJ2-5; D might be TRBD2 (6 bases). V was pared by 6 bases and J by 5 bases, with 7 bases between. The germline V gene encodes CDR1 ENHRY and CDR2 SYGVKD. This CDR3 is 11 amino acids long. The CDR3 bases are TGTGCCATCAGCGCGGGGGAGACCCAGTACTTC. Translation gives CAISAGETQYF.

The rearrangement uses TRBV7-8 and TRBJ2-3, with D tentatively TRBD1 (5 bases). The germline V gene encodes CDR1 SGHVS and CDR2 FQNEAQ. The CDR3 length is 15 residues. The V end was cut by 5 bases, the J end by 6 bases, with 18 bases between. CDR3 protein: CASSPAGRGSDTQYF. CDR3 in DNA: TGTGCCAGCAGCCCAGCCGGTAGGGGTTCGGATACGCAGTATTTT.

The chain links TRBV27 to TRBJ2-7, with 7 bases lining up with TRBD1. This CDR3 is 15 amino acids long. Germline CDR1 is MNHEY and CDR2 is SMNVEV (reference sequence). The J segment lost 4 bases and the V segment lost 2 bases, leaving 8 bases of the junction unmatched. CDR3 bases: TGTGCCAGCAGTTTAGGACAGGTGGGATCGTACGAGCAGTACTTC. Amino acids: CASSLGQVGSYEQYF.

The V gene is TRBV28, the J gene TRBJ2-7; D not certain. CDR3 length: 15 residues. V shed 4 bases and J shed 0 bases, with 13 bases lying between them. CDR1 and CDR2 from the germline V gene are MDHEN and SYDVKM. Here the CDR3 reads CASSSLDSPSYEQYF. The CDR3 DNA sequence: TGTGCCAGCAGTTCCCTTGACTCTCCCTCCTACGAGCAGTACTTC.

The V call is TRBV27, the J call TRBJ2-6; TRBD1 aligns across 8 bases. This CDR3 is 16 amino acids long. From germline, CDR1 is MNHEY and CDR2 SMNVEV (reference sequence). Trimming cost V 6 bases and J 2 bases; bases outside gene matches: 6. In nucleotides, the CDR3 is TGTGCCAGCAGCCCACAGGGGGGAACTGGGGCCAACGTCCTGACTTTC. Translating gives CASSPQGGTGANVLTF. The full variable domain, with the rest looked up from reference TRBV27 and TRBJ2-6, is EAQVTQNPRYLITVTGKKLTVTCSQNMNHEYMSWYRQDPGLGLRQIYYSMNVEVTDKGDVPEGYKVSRKEKRNFPLILESPSPNQTSLYFCASSPQGGTGANVLTFGAGSRLTVL.

The chain couples TRBV5-4 to TRBJ2-7; weak D call: TRBD1 (6 bases). CDR1 SGHNT and CDR2 YYREEE come from the germline V gene (reference sequence). The V end lost 2 bases, the J end lost 5 bases, and 8 bases lay between the germline ends. The CDR3 runs 12 residues. In DNA form, the CDR3 reads TGTGCCAGCAGCTTATACAGGGACGAGCAGTACTTC. It translates to CASSLYRDEQYF. The full variable domain, in which reference TRBV5-4 and TRBJ2-7 provide the parts outside the CDR3, is ETGVTQSPTHLIKTRGQQVTLRCSSQSGHNTVSWYQQALGQGPQFIFQYYREEENGRGNFPPRFSGLQFPNYSSELNVNALELDDSALYLCASSLYRDEQYFGPGTRLTVT.

The chain links TRBV7-9 to TRBJ2-5; TRBD2 aligns across 7 bases. The germline gives CDR1 SEHNR, CDR2 FQNEAQ (reference sequence). The CDR3 is 15 amino acids. Losses at the gene ends were 1 base for V and 2 bases for J; bases not matched to a gene: 4. CDR3 region: CASSLGRTSQETQYF. The CDR3 coding sequence is TGTGCCAGCAGCTTAGGGAGGACTAGTCAAGAGACCCAGTACTTC.

The J gene is TRBJ1-2, the V gene TRBV6-1, with 8 bases lining up with TRBD1. CDR3 length: 15 amino acids. Trimming took 5 bases from V and 8 from J; bases not matched to a gene: 13. Germline values: CDR1 MNHNS, CDR2 SASEGT. The CDR3 loop reads CASSFRTGPMGGYTF. The CDR3 DNA sequence: TGTGCCAGCAGTTTCCGGACAGGGCCGATGGGAGGCTACACCTTC.

V usage is TRBV27 and J usage is TRBJ2-3; maybe TRBD2 (5 bases). The CDR3 spans 16 residues. CDR1 MNHEY and CDR2 SMNVEV come from the germline V gene (reference sequence). Trimming left V 6 bases short and J 6 bases short, with 22 bases between. CDR3 DNA sequence: TGTGCCAGCAGCCTAGCCCGACCCCAGCCCTCCGATACGCAGTATTTT. Translation: CASSLARPQPSDTQYF.

V usage is TRBV28 and J usage is TRBJ2-7, with 9 nucleotides matching TRBD1. The junction had 4 bases not matched to a gene; V was cut back by 3 bases and J by 1 base. The CDR3 totals 15 residues. CDR1 is MDHEN, CDR2 SYDVKM, per germline. The CDR3 loop is CASSFRTGASYEQYF. The DNA of the CDR3 is TGTGCCAGCAGTTTCCGGACAGGGGCTTCCTACGAGCAGTACTTC.

The chain links TRBV25-1 to TRBJ2-5, with 11 bases aligning to TRBD2. Germline V gives CDR1 MGHDK, CDR2 SYGVNS. The CDR3 contains 14 residues. Trimming removed 6 bases from V and 4 bases from J; junction bases left unmatched: 4. In nucleotides, the CDR3 is TGTGCCAGCAGGACTAGCGGGACAGGAGAGACCCAGTACTTC. Residues: CASRTSGTGETQYF. Together with reference TRBV25-1 and TRBJ2-5, the CDR3 gives the full variable domain: EADIYQTPRYLVIGTGKKITLECSQTMGHDKMYWYQQDPGMELHLIHYSYGVNSTEKGDLSSESTVSRIRTEHFPLTLESARPSHTSQYLCASRTSGTGETQYFGPGTRLLVL.

V is TRBV5-4 and J is TRBJ1-1; the D gene is possibly TRBD1 (5 bases). Trimming took off 5 bases at V and 0 bases at J, with 8 bases between the two ends. There are 13 residues in the CDR3. Germline CDR1 SGHNT, CDR2 YYREEE (reference sequence). CDR3 residues: CASRVGVNTEAFF. CDR3 DNA sequence: TGTGCCAGCAGGGTAGGGGTGAACACTGAAGCTTTCTTT. The entire variable domain, with the rest obtained from reference TRBV5-4 and TRBJ1-1, is as follows: ETGVTQSPTHLIKTRGQQVTLRCSSQSGHNTVSWYQQALGQGPQFIFQYYREEENGRGNFPPRFSGLQFPNYSSELNVNALELDDSALYLCASRVGVNTEAFFGQGTRLTVV.

As for this clone: At one end, the junction sequence differs from germline, possibly due to a read error. V and J are TRBV7-7 and TRBJ2-1; D is possibly TRBD1 (6 bases). Germline CDR1 SSHAT, CDR2 FNYEAQ (reference sequence). The CDR3 is 16 residues long. The CDR3 spells CASSLAGVGGNNEQFF. The CDR3 region has the DNA TGTGCTAGCAGCTTAGCAGGGGTCGGCGGAAACAATGAGCAGTTCTTC.

The gene calls are TRBV5-1 and TRBJ2-7; D gene ambiguous. Trimming took 0 bases from V and 0 from J, leaving 10 bases between them. CDR1 SGHRS and CDR2 YFSETQ come from the germline V gene. The CDR3 totals 15 residues. The CDR3 DNA follows: TGCGCCAGCAGCTTGGAAACCGCGAGCTCCTACGAGCAGTACTTC. Translating it yields CASSLETASSYEQYF.

The V and J genes are TRBV29-1 and TRBJ2-2, with TRBD1 identical over 7 bases. The CDR3 has 14 amino acids. The V segment lost 3 bases and the J segment 5 bases; nucleotides outside the gene matches: 6. Germline CDR1 is SQVTM and CDR2 is ANQGSEA. CDR3 residues: CSVDKGQATGELFF. For the CDR3, the DNA is TGCAGCGTTGACAAAGGACAGGCAACCGGGGAGCTGTTTTTT.